The rows below give T cell receptor beta chains drawn from one sample of a study of OX40 agonist ivuxolimab in advanced cancers. Profiled with immunoSEQ multiplex PCR; TCRdb holds only in-frame clones, not every one. This table holds tens of thousands of clones, 75% to 95% found once. Sequencing was performed on CD4+ or CD8+ T cells sorted from blood, taken in a trial of the OX40 agonist ivuxolimab. Receptor source: an adult with an advanced solid tumor such as melanoma, head and neck, liver or kidney cancer. Both conserved end residues are part of each CDR3. The order of the fields is clone size, V gene, D gene, CDR3 length, J gene, CDR3 protein, CDR3 DNA. The D gene is left open where the match is weak. Part of the rows lack a size; the others show once, few, many or a class for expanded clones.

>-|TRBV15|-|16|TRBJ2-4
CATSRGDSDHQNIQYF
TGTGCCACCAGCAGAGGCGACAGTGACCACCAAAACATTCAGTACTTC
>-|TRBV21-1|-|16|TRBJ2-7
CASSKVYVQPDYEQYF
TGTGCCAGCAGCAAAGTCTATGTACAGCCAGACTACGAGCAGTACTTC
>-|TRBV4-2|TRBD1|16|TRBJ1-4
CASSQESPRGGEKLFF
TGTGCCAGCAGCCAAGAGTCTCCCAGGGGGGGTGAAAAACTGTTTTTT
>-|TRBV7-2|TRBD1|15|TRBJ1-4
CASSLFGQGVEKLFF
TGTGCCAGCAGCTTATTCGGACAGGGGGTGGAAAAACTGTTTTTT
>once|TRBV7-2|-|14|TRBJ2-7
CASSPQQGAYEQYF
TGTGCCAGCAGCCCGCAACAGGGAGCCTACGAGCAGTACTTC
>once|TRBV5-4|-|16|TRBJ1-4
CASSSDGDTRGEKLFF
TGTGCCAGCAGCTCCGATGGAGACACGAGGGGTGAAAAACTGTTTTTT
>-|TRBV30|TRBD1|17|TRBJ2-6
CAWFRDRGRSGANVLTF
TGTGCCTGGTTCCGGGACAGGGGGCGGTCTGGGGCCAACGTCCTGACTTTC
>-|TRBV29-1|-|12|TRBJ1-1
CSVEVGTRRAFF
TGCAGCGTTGAAGTTGGGACTCGGCGCGCTTTCTTT
>-|TRBV11-2|TRBD1|14|TRBJ2-7
CASSLGTGPYEQYF
TGTGCCAGCAGCTTAGGGACAGGGCCCTACGAGCAGTACTTC
>-|TRBV7-3|-|13|TRBJ2-7
CASSKSWSAEQYF
TGTGCCAGCAGCAAAAGCTGGTCAGCCGAGCAGTACTTC
>-|TRBV7-2|-|13|TRBJ2-7
CASSPTAPYEQYF
TGTGCCAGCAGCCCAACCGCCCCCTACGAGCAGTACTTC
>-|TRBV19|TRBD1|19|TRBJ2-1
CASSRGTGNPLSSYNEQFF
TGTGCCAGTAGCCGAGGGACAGGGAACCCCCTTAGCTCCTACAATGAGCAGTTCTTC
>-|TRBV30|-|11|TRBJ2-7
CASGRGYEQYF
TGTGCAAGTGGTCGGGGTTACGAGCAGTACTTC
>-|TRBV10-3|TRBD2|15|TRBJ2-1
CAIREREGSYNEQFF
TGTGCCATCAGAGAGCGGGAGGGCTCCTACAATGAGCAGTTCTTC
>-|TRBV5-1|-|16|TRBJ2-1
CASSLSAGSPYNEQFF
TGCGCCAGCAGCTTATCGGCGGGAAGTCCCTACAATGAGCAGTTCTTC
>-|TRBV7-9|-|16|TRBJ1-2
CASSPGAGIPSYGYTF
TGTGCCAGCAGCCCAGGGGCCGGGATCCCGAGCTATGGCTACACCTTC
>-|TRBV19|TRBD2|14|TRBJ2-3
CASSSGGATDTQYF
TGTGCCAGTAGTAGCGGGGGGGCCACAGATACGCAGTATTTT
>-|TRBV5-1|-|15|TRBJ2-1
CASKVLGAVENEQFF
TGCGCCAGCAAGGTTTTGGGGGCGGTAGAAAATGAGCAGTTCTTC
>-|TRBV30|-|13|TRBJ1-5
CAWSVGVVQPQHF
TGTGCCTGGAGTGTAGGGGTGGTTCAGCCCCAGCATTTT
>once|TRBV18|TRBD2|14|TRBJ2-7
CASSRLAGAHEQYF
TGTGCCAGCTCCCGGCTAGCGGGAGCCCACGAGCAGTACTTC
>-|TRBV6-6|-|12|TRBJ2-7
CASSLGMGEQYF
TGTGCCAGCAGTTTGGGGATGGGGGAGCAGTACTTC
>-|TRBV6-5|TRBD1|15|TRBJ2-4
CASSYSGTGMGIQYF
TGTGCCAGCAGTTACTCAGGGACAGGGATGGGCATTCAGTACTTC
>-|TRBV7-2|-|14|TRBJ2-7
CASSLAAGNYEQYF
TGTGCCAGCAGCTTAGCGGCGGGAAATTACGAGCAGTACTTC
>few|TRBV10-3|-|15|TRBJ2-6
CAIGRVNSGANVLTF
TGTGCCATCGGAAGGGTCAACTCTGGGGCCAACGTCCTGACTTTC
>-|TRBV4-1|TRBD1|19|TRBJ1-5
CASSHQQGVLSNSNQPQHF
TGCGCCAGCAGCCATCAACAGGGGGTCCTGTCAAATAGCAATCAGCCCCAGCATTTT
>-|TRBV5-1|TRBD1|15|TRBJ1-5
CASSLAGQALQPQHF
TGCGCCAGCAGCTTGGCGGGACAGGCTTTGCAGCCCCAGCATTTT
>-|TRBV7-9|TRBD2|17|TRBJ2-7
CASSWSGTSGRAFEQYF
TGTGCCAGCAGCTGGTCCGGGACTAGCGGGAGGGCCTTCGAGCAGTACTTC
>-|TRBV18|TRBD1|16|TRBJ2-7
CASSPPVGQGAIEQYF
TGTGCCAGCTCACCACCTGTGGGACAGGGGGCGATCGAGCAGTACTTC
>-|TRBV19|TRBD2|17|TRBJ2-2
CASSMVAGGPGTGELFF
TGTGCCAGTAGTATGGTAGCGGGAGGGCCGGGCACCGGGGAGCTGTTTTTT
>-|TRBV4-1|-|16|TRBJ2-1
CASSQVGARVKDEQFF
TGCGCCAGCAGCCAAGTCGGGGCCAGGGTTAAGGATGAGCAGTTCTTC
>medium-sized|TRBV7-9|TRBD1|15|TRBJ1-5
CASSLAGTGNQPQHF
TGTGCCAGCAGCTTAGCCGGGACAGGCAATCAGCCCCAGCATTTT
>-|TRBV2|TRBD2|18|TRBJ2-3
CASSEEEVSRGRTDTQYF
TGTGCCAGCAGTGAAGAAGAGGTCAGTCGCGGGAGGACAGATACGCAGTATTTT
>-|TRBV6-5|-|14|TRBJ2-1
CASRRTVSYNEQFF
TGTGCCAGCAGGCGGACAGTGTCCTACAATGAGCAGTTCTTC
>-|TRBV11-2|TRBD1|16|TRBJ2-2
CASSLGAGGYAGELFF
TGTGCCAGCAGCTTAGGGGCAGGGGGCTACGCCGGGGAGCTGTTTTTT
>-|TRBV28|-|15|TRBJ2-7
CASSPRYGGGSEQYF
TGTGCCAGCAGTCCCCGGTATGGGGGAGGTTCCGAGCAGTACTTC
>-|TRBV9|-|12|TRBJ2-2
CASAMDTGELFF
TGTGCCAGCGCGATGGACACCGGGGAGCTGTTTTTT
>-|TRBV7-8|-|15|TRBJ1-5
CASSLGSHSNQPQHF
TGTGCCAGCAGCTTAGGCAGTCATAGCAATCAGCCCCAGCATTTT
>-|TRBV18|-|12|TRBJ2-7
CASSVLPGEQYF
TGTGCCAGCTCAGTGCTCCCGGGGGAGCAGTACTTC
>-|TRBV4-1|TRBD2|17|TRBJ2-1
CASSQLELAGGYNEQFF
TGCGCCAGCAGCCAACTGGAACTAGCGGGAGGGTACAATGAGCAGTTCTTC
>-|TRBV6-5|-|11|TRBJ1-4
CASRANEKLFF
TGTGCCAGCAGAGCCAATGAAAAACTGTTTTTT
>-|TRBV7-9|-|14|TRBJ2-5
CASSLAGIQETQYF
TGTGCCAGCAGCTTGGCGGGGATTCAGGAGACCCAGTACTTC
>-|TRBV6-4|TRBD1|14|TRBJ1-1
CASSPQGQGTEAFF
TGTGCCAGCAGTCCTCAAGGACAGGGAACTGAAGCTTTCTTT
>-|TRBV2|-|16|TRBJ2-3
CASSAPARIRTDTQYF
TGTGCCAGCAGTGCCCCGGCGCGGATTCGCACAGATACGCAGTATTTT
>once|TRBV19|TRBD1|14|TRBJ2-7
CASSRTGVKDEQYF
TGTGCCAGTAGTAGGACAGGGGTCAAGGACGAGCAGTACTTC
>-|TRBV5-1|-|14|TRBJ2-3
CASTEGDVTDTQYF
TGCGCCAGCACGGAAGGGGACGTCACAGATACGCAGTATTTT